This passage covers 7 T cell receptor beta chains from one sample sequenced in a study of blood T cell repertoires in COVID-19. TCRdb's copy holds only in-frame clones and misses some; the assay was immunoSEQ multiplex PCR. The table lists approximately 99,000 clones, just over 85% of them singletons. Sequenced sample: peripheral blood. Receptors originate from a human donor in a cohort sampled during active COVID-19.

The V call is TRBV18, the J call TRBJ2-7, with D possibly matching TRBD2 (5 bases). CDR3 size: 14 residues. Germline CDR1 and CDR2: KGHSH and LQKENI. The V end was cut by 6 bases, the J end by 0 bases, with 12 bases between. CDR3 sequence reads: CASSLAAGSYEQYF. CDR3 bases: TGTGCCAGCTCGCTGGCGGCGGGCTCCTACGAGCAGTACTTC.

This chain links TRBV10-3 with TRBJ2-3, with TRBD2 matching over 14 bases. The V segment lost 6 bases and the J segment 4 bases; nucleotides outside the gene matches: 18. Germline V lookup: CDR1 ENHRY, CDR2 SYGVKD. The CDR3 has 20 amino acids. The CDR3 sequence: CAISRRTSGGPYPRADTQYF. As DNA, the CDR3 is TGTGCCATCAGCAGAAGGACTAGCGGGGGGCCTTACCCTAGGGCAGATACGCAGTATTTT.

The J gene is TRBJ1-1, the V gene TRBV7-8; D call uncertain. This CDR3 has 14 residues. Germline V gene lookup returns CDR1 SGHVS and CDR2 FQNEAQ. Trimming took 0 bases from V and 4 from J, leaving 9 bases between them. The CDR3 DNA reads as TGTGCCAGCAGCTTAGCGCTTGAGGGCACTGAAGCTTTCTTT. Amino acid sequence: CASSLALEGTEAFF.

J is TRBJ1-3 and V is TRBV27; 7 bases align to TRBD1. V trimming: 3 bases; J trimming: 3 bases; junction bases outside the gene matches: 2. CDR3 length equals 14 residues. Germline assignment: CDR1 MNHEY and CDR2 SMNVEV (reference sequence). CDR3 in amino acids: CASSFRGVGNTIYF. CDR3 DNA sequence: TGTGCCAGCAGTTTCAGGGGGGTTGGAAACACCATATATTTT.

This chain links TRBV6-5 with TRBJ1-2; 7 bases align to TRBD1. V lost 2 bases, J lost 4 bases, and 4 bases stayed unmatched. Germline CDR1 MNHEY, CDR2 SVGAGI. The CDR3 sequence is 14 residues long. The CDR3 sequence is CASSYTDRAYGYTF. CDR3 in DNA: TGTGCCAGCAGTTACACCGACAGGGCCTATGGCTACACCTTC.

The CDR3 coding sequence is TGTGCCAGCAGTCAGGGACAGGCTGGGGCCAACGTCCTGACTTTC. Amino acids: CASSQGQAGANVLTF. The rearrangement uses TRBV6-5 and TRBJ2-6, with 8 bases matching TRBD1. The ends lost 5 bases at V and 2 bases at J; junction bases unmatched: 2. CDR1 is MNHEY, CDR2 SVGAGI, per germline. The CDR3 length is 15 residues.

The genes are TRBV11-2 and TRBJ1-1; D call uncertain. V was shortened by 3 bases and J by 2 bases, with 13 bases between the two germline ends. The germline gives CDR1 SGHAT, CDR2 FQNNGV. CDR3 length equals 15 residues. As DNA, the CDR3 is TGTGCCAGCAGCTTGATACTTCGGTCTAACACTGAAGCTTTCTTT. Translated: CASSLILRSNTEAFF.